These 20 T cell receptor beta chains were all obtained from the same sample, sequenced in a study of shared clonotypes between healthy human individuals. The assay was immunoSEQ multiplex PCR, and TCRdb's table has in-frame clones only and misses some. The table has a few hundred thousand clones, around 97% seen once; the top ten hold 0.057%. The sequenced sample was naive CD4+ T cells sorted from blood. As to subset: CD45RA+ positively selected. Receptors originate from a woman aged 25 to 39 in good health.

The genes are TRBV7-9 and TRBJ2-7, with D unclear. This CDR3 contains 17 residues. Germline V lookup: CDR1 SEHNR, CDR2 FQNEAQ (reference sequence). The V gene lost 4 bases and the J gene lost 7 bases, with 26 bases spanning the gap. The CDR3 sequence: CASSSMDRPITQWEQYF. The CDR3 nucleotides read TGTGCCAGCAGCTCCATGGACCGTCCCATAACCCAGTGGGAGCAGTACTTC.

The rearrangement uses TRBV7-9 and TRBJ2-7; 10 positions match TRBD1. Unmatched junction bases numbered 9, after V lost 5 bases and J lost 2 bases. Germline CDR1 is SEHNR and CDR2 is FQNEAQ (reference sequence). The CDR3 spans 16 residues. The CDR3 coding sequence is TGTGCCAGCAGCGCACGCCGGGACAGGGGTGCCTACGAGCAGTACTTC. Amino acid sequence: CASSARRDRGAYEQYF. Full variable domain (rest looked up from reference TRBV7-9 and TRBJ2-7): DTGVSQNPRHKITKRGQNVTFRCDPISEHNRLYWYRQTLGQGPEFLTYFQNEAQLEKSRLLSDRFSAERPKGSFSTLEIQRTEQGDSAMYLCASSARRDRGAYEQYFGPGTRLTVT.

V gene TRBV19 combines with J gene TRBJ2-7, with 11 bases aligning to TRBD2. Germline assignment: CDR1 LNHDA and CDR2 SQIVND (reference sequence). V dropped 4 bases and J dropped 2; count of bases not matched to a gene: 10. The CDR3 runs 17 residues. The CDR3 loop is CASSSLGTSGSPYEQYF. Written as DNA, the CDR3 is TGTGCCAGTAGTAGCCTCGGGACTAGCGGAAGCCCCTACGAGCAGTACTTC.

Concerning this clone itself: Other nucleotide sequences in the sample specify the same CDR3. The J gene is TRBJ2-7, the V gene TRBV28; the D is unclear. In germline, CDR1 is MDHEN, CDR2 SYDVKM. This CDR3 has 12 residues. Trimming pared 6 bases from V and 1 base from J, leaving 7 bases between. For the CDR3, the DNA is TGTGCCAGCAGCCTTCCATCCTACGAGCAGTACTTC. Protein product: CASSLPSYEQYF.

The J gene is TRBJ2-7, the V gene TRBV7-9; D tentatively fits TRBD1 or TRBD2 (5 bases each). Trimming removed 8 bases from V and 1 base from J, with 21 bases in between. Germline assignment: CDR1 SEHNR and CDR2 FQNEAQ (reference sequence). This CDR3 region has 16 residues. Written as DNA, the CDR3 is TGTGCCAGCCGAGGACCCTTATTGGGGGAATCCTACGAGCAGTACTTC. Protein product: CASRGPLLGESYEQYF.

Worth noting for this clone: Other DNA sequences within the sample encode an identical CDR3. This chain joins TRBV7-9 and TRBJ2-7; tentatively, D is TRBD2 (5 bases). The CDR3 is 11 amino acids. The ends were cut back, 8 bases at V and 2 bases at J, with 7 bases in the middle. Germline lookup yields CDR1 SEHNR and CDR2 FQNEAQ (reference sequence). This chain's CDR3 is CASRGAYEQYF. The CDR3, as DNA: TGTGCCAGCCGGGGTGCCTACGAGCAGTACTTC.

Written as DNA, the CDR3 is TGCGCCAGCAGCTTGGTAGGGGAGAGCTCCTACAATGAGCAGTTCTTC. Translated, it gives CASSLVGESSYNEQFF. The rearrangement uses TRBV5-1 and TRBJ2-1, with D perhaps matching TRBD1 or TRBD2 (5 bases each). CDR1 is SGHRS and CDR2 is YFSETQ in the germline V gene. V lost 0 bases and J 0 bases, leaving 10 bases between the germline ends. This CDR3 region has 16 residues.

The CDR3 bases are TGTGCCAGCAGCGTAGTGACGGATAGCAATCAGCCCCAGCATTTT. The encoded protein is CASSVVTDSNQPQHF. The chain uses TRBV9 and TRBJ1-5; D is undetermined. V lost 0 bases and J lost 0, with 7 bases in between. Germline values: CDR1 SGDLS, CDR2 YYNGEE. This CDR3 has 15 residues.

V usage is TRBV10-3 and J usage is TRBJ2-1; D may be TRBD2 (5 bases). V lost 4 bases to trimming and J lost 10 bases, with 8 bases between them. There are 11 residues in the CDR3. Germline CDR1 reads ENHRY; CDR2 reads SYGVKD. In nucleotides, the CDR3 is TGTGCCATCAGTGGGGAGCGCGAGCAGTTCTTC. Translation gives CAISGEREQFF.

The chain carries TRBV4-2 and TRBJ2-7; a weak D match, TRBD2 (5 bases). This CDR3 comprises 16 residues. CDR1 and CDR2 from the germline V gene are LGHNA and YNFKEQ. V dropped 5 bases and J dropped 4 bases, with 21 bases sitting between them. Written as DNA, the CDR3 is TGTGCCAGCAGCAAACTAGGACCGGCAGGCGAATACGAGCAGTACTTC. Protein: CASSKLGPAGEYEQYF.

The chain recombines TRBV11-3 with TRBJ2-1, with TRBD2 identical over 12 bases. This CDR3 has 15 amino acids. V was pared by 2 bases and J by 8 bases, with 4 bases of the junction left unmatched. CDR1 is SGHNT, CDR2 YENEEA, per germline. In DNA, the CDR3 is TGTGCCAGCAGCTTACGACTAGCGGGAGTTCATGAGCAGTTCTTC. Its translation is CASSLRLAGVHEQFF. The complete variable domain, with remaining parts taken from reference TRBV11-3 and TRBJ2-1, reads EAGVVQSPRYKIIEKKQPVAFWCNPISGHNTLYWYLQNLGQGPELLIRYENEEAVDDSQLPKDRFSAERLKGVDSTLKIQPAELGDSAVYLCASSLRLAGVHEQFFGPGTRLTVL.

The chain recombines TRBV7-8 with TRBJ2-1; 12 bases align to TRBD2. The CDR3 totals 17 residues. The germline CDR1 and CDR2 sequences are SGHVS and FQNEAQ. V shed 3 bases, J shed 4 bases, and the junction held 7 bases outside the gene matches. CDR3 loop: CASSFSLAGGGYNEQFF. The CDR3 DNA reads as TGTGCCAGCAGCTTCTCACTAGCGGGAGGAGGGTACAATGAGCAGTTCTTC.

The chain employs TRBV7-2 and TRBJ2-1, with TRBD2 as a possible D gene (5 bases). CDR1 and CDR2 (germline): SGHTA, FQGNSA. The CDR3 has 15 amino acids. V was shortened by 5 bases and J by 0 bases, with 11 bases between the two germline ends. CDR3 loop: CASSPDSPSYNEQFF. The CDR3 DNA reads TGTGCCAGCAGCCCGGACTCCCCCTCCTACAATGAGCAGTTCTTC. Filled out from reference TRBV7-2 and TRBJ2-1, the complete variable domain reads GAGVSQSPSNKVTEKGKDVELRCDPISGHTALYWYRQSLGQGLEFLIYFQGNSAPDKSGLPSDRFSAERTGGSVSTLTIQRTQQEDSAVYLCASSPDSPSYNEQFFGPGTRLTVL.

V and J are TRBV25-1 and TRBJ1-1; D remains unclear. V lost 7 bases and J 1 base, leaving 10 bases between the germline ends. In germline, CDR1 is MGHDK, CDR2 SYGVNS. This CDR3 has 13 amino acids. DNA of the CDR3: TGTGCCAGCAATTTCGACCCGAACACTGAAGCTTTCTTT. Encoded protein: CASNFDPNTEAFF.

The chain recombines TRBV6-5 with TRBJ2-5; D call uncertain. The CDR3 runs to 14 residues. Germline CDR1 MNHEY, CDR2 SVGAGI. Trimming removed 0 bases at V and 5 bases at J, with 10 bases between. CDR3 DNA sequence: TGTGCCAGCAGTTACTCGAACATCGTGGAGACCCAGTACTTC. This gives the protein CASSYSNIVETQYF.

The chain links TRBV19 to TRBJ2-2; TRBD2 matches at 13 bases. CDR3 size: 17 residues. The germline CDR1 and CDR2 sequences are LNHDA and SQIVND (reference sequence). V was pared by 5 bases and J by 1 base, with 4 bases of the junction left unmatched. The CDR3 bases are TGTGCCAGTAGTCTAGGACTAGCGGGGGAGAACACCGGGGAGCTGTTTTTT. Residues: CASSLGLAGENTGELFF.

This chain connects TRBV7-8 to TRBJ1-5, with D possibly matching TRBD1 (5 bases). CDR3 length: 16 residues. V was trimmed by 6 bases and J by 3 bases, leaving 18 bases between them. Germline lookup yields CDR1 SGHVS and CDR2 FQNEAQ. DNA for the CDR3: TGTGCCAGCAGTCTACAGGTACTAGCTTACAATCAGCCCCAGCATTTT. Translated, it gives CASSLQVLAYNQPQHF.

The chain is built from TRBV11-3 and TRBJ2-1; D could derive from TRBD1 or TRBD2 (6 bases each). The germline CDR1 and CDR2 sequences are SGHNT and YENEEA. The V end lost 5 bases, the J end lost 6 bases, and 17 bases lay between the germline ends. This CDR3 has 15 residues. Here the CDR3 reads CASSSSLQGLNEQFF. DNA for the CDR3: TGTGCCAGCAGCAGTTCCTTACAGGGACTCAATGAGCAGTTCTTC.

The CDR3 bases are TGTGCCAGCAGCTTAGCGCCCAGGGGGCGGGGAGGAAACACCATATATTTT. Translation: CASSLAPRGRGGNTIYF. The gene calls are TRBV11-2 and TRBJ1-3; TRBD1 matches at 8 bases. The CDR3 is 17 residues long. CDR1 is SGHAT and CDR2 is FQNNGV in the germline V gene. Trimming removed 1 base from V and 4 bases from J; junction bases left unmatched: 9.

The genes are TRBV7-9 and TRBJ2-1, with D tentatively TRBD1 (6 bases). This CDR3 is built from 16 residues. The V and J ends lost 2 bases and 7 bases respectively, with 18 bases between them. The germline gives CDR1 SEHNR, CDR2 FQNEAQ (reference sequence). Written as DNA, the CDR3 is TGTGCCAGCAGCTTACTTTCAGGGGTAGGGAGAAATGAGCAGTTCTTC. Translating it yields CASSLLSGVGRNEQFF.